The 14 T cell receptor beta chains below come from one sample, sequenced in a study of cytomegalovirus exposure and HLA in healthy donors. PCR was performed using 60 Vbeta and 13 Jbeta primers. Clones were read by immunoSEQ multiplex PCR, and TCRdb kept only the in-frame ones, dropping some. The table lists 70,000 to 95,000 clones, 84% of them singletons. Material for sequencing was PBMCs. Receptors were obtained from a woman under 30 in good health and CMV-seropositive.

The table lists this clone with a count of one. As DNA, the CDR3 is TGTGCCATCAACAGGGGTTCTGGCTACACCTTC. It specifies CAINRGSGYTF. The genes are TRBV6-6 and TRBJ1-2, with 7 positions matching TRBD1. Trimming at V came to 10 bases and at J to 7 bases, leaving 6 bases not matched to a gene. The germline V gene has CDR1 MNHNY and CDR2 SVGAGI (reference sequence). The CDR3 totals 11 residues.

In its sample, this clone was seen once. This rearrangement joins TRBV2 to TRBJ2-5, with a weak D call TRBD1 (5 bases). The CDR3 sequence is 14 residues long. In germline, CDR1 is SNHLY, CDR2 FYNNEI. V gave up 6 bases and J gave up 1 base, with 12 bases separating them. The CDR3 nucleotides read TGTGCCAGCAGAAAAAGGGGATTCCAAGAGACCCAGTACTTC. Translation gives CASRKRGFQETQYF.

V is TRBV28 and J is TRBJ2-5; 7 positions match TRBD2. This CDR3 is built from 18 residues. The junction had 15 bases not matched to a gene; V was cut back by 3 bases and J by 2 bases. Germline-derived CDR1 and CDR2 are MDHEN and SYDVKM. The CDR3 is CASSLRWGRGSGQETQYF. CDR3 bases: TGTGCCAGCAGTTTGAGGTGGGGTCGCGGGAGTGGTCAAGAGACCCAGTACTTC. The full variable domain, with the rest looked up from reference TRBV28 and TRBJ2-5, is DVKVTQSSRYLVKRTGEKVFLECVQDMDHENMFWYRQDPGLGLRLIYFSYDVKMKEKGDIPEGYSVSREKKERFSLILESASTNQTSMYLCASSLRWGRGSGQETQYFGPGTRLLVL.

This clone was observed a single time. The J gene is TRBJ1-5, the V gene TRBV7-8; D unresolved. Trimming stripped 2 bases from V and 11 bases from J, with 16 bases between. The CDR3 has 14 amino acids. The V gene's germline CDR1 is SGHVS and CDR2 FQNEAQ. The CDR3 reads CASSLLGPSSAQHF. CDR3 coding DNA: TGTGCCAGCAGCTTATTGGGCCCCTCGAGTGCCCAGCATTTT.

The J gene is TRBJ1-5, the V gene TRBV30, with unresolved D. V was clipped by 2 bases and J by 3 bases, with 11 bases between them. The CDR3 runs 14 residues. Per the germline V gene, CDR1 is GTSNPN and CDR2 is SVGIG (reference sequence). CDR3 loop: CAWSSVVPNQPQHF. For the CDR3, the DNA is TGTGCCTGGAGTTCGGTGGTTCCCAATCAGCCCCAGCATTTT.

The CDR3 DNA reads as TGTGCCAGTCGAGGGCGGGAGGGCTTGGAAAAGTACTTC. Its translation: CASRGREGLEKYF. The rearrangement uses TRBV19 and TRBJ2-7, with TRBD2 matching over 9 bases. The CDR3 totals 13 residues. V shed 8 bases, J shed 11 bases, and the junction held 13 bases outside the gene matches. Germline CDR1 reads LNHDA; CDR2 reads SQIVND (reference sequence). The full variable domain, completed using reference TRBV19 and TRBJ2-7, is DGGITQSPKYLFRKEGQNVTLSCEQNLNHDAMYWYRQDPGQGLRLIYYSQIVNDFQKGDIAEGYSVSREKKESFPLTVTSAQKNPTAFYLCASRGREGLEKYFGPGTRLTVT.

The chain has TRBV9 and TRBJ1-2; no clear D gene. Germline V lookup: CDR1 SGDLS, CDR2 YYNGEE. V lost 3 bases and J lost 4, with 13 bases in between. The CDR3 runs 14 residues. The CDR3 loop reads CASSADGVGYGYTF. CDR3 coding DNA: TGTGCCAGCAGCGCCGACGGGGTAGGCTATGGCTACACCTTC.

This rearrangement joins TRBV7-6 to TRBJ2-1; unclear D gene. The germline V gene has CDR1 SGHVS and CDR2 FNYEAQ. The CDR3 sequence is 14 residues long. The ends were cut back, 5 bases at V and 3 bases at J, with 11 bases in the middle. The CDR3 nucleotides are TGTGCCAGCAGCCCCGGAGTGGTCTACAATGAGCAGTTCTTC. It yields the protein CASSPGVVYNEQFF. Variable domain in full (rest from reference TRBV7-6 and TRBJ2-1): GAGVSQSPRYKVTKRGQDVALRCDPISGHVSLYWYRQALGQGPEFLTYFNYEAQQDKSGLPNDRFSAERPEGSISTLTIQRTEQRDSAMYRCASSPGVVYNEQFFGPGTRLTVL.

CDR3 sequence: CASSLDRDTEAFF. The DNA for the CDR3 is TGCGCCAGCAGCTTGGACAGGGATACTGAAGCTTTCTTT. This sequence joins TRBV5-1 and TRBJ1-1, with D possibly TRBD1 on 6 matching bases. The CDR3 contains 13 residues. The ends were cut back, 0 bases at V and 5 bases at J, with 8 bases in the middle. Germline lookup yields CDR1 SGHRS and CDR2 YFSETQ. The entire variable domain, with the rest obtained from reference TRBV5-1 and TRBJ1-1, is as follows: KAGVTQTPRYLIKTRGQQVTLSCSPISGHRSVSWYQQTPGQGLQFLFEYFSETQRNKGNFPGRFSGRQFSNSRSEMNVSTLELGDSALYLCASSLDRDTEAFFGQGTRLTVV.

This chain uses TRBV15 with TRBJ2-2; TRBD1 agrees at 7 bases. This CDR3 has 15 amino acids. The ends lost 5 bases at V and 3 bases at J; junction bases unmatched: 6. The germline V gene has CDR1 LNHNV and CDR2 YYDKDF (reference sequence). The CDR3 here is CATSLGGRYTGELFF. CDR3 coding DNA: TGTGCCACCAGCCTAGGGGGCAGGTACACCGGGGAGCTGTTTTTT.

This clone came up once. The rearrangement links TRBV12-5 to TRBJ1-2; TRBD1 agrees at 8 bases. The CDR3 covers 14 residues. CDR1 LGHNT and CDR2 FRNRAP come from the germline V gene. The V and J ends lost 1 base and 8 bases, in that order; junction bases with no gene match: 6. The CDR3 region has the DNA TGTGCTAGTGGTTTGGGACAGGGGCGTGAGGGCTACACCTTC. This translates into CASGLGQGREGYTF.

The gene calls are TRBV10-2 and TRBJ2-3; 12 nucleotides align to TRBD2. With 0 bases clipped from V and 2 bases from J, the junction kept 3 bases outside the gene matches. Germline lookup yields CDR1 WSHSY and CDR2 SAAADI. The CDR3 loop spans 17 amino acids. CDR3: CASSESSSGGATDTQYF. The CDR3 coding sequence is TGCGCCAGCAGTGAGTCCTCTAGCGGGGGGGCCACAGATACGCAGTATTTT.

The chain employs TRBV19 and TRBJ1-4; tentatively, D is TRBD1 (5 bases). CDR1 is LNHDA and CDR2 is SQIVND in the germline V gene (reference sequence). There are 18 residues in the CDR3. The germline V and J ends were trimmed by 6 bases and 0 bases, with 20 bases remaining between them. The CDR3 sequence: CASRSITGPTATNEKLFF. The CDR3 nucleotides read TGTGCCAGTAGGTCCATTACAGGTCCAACCGCAACTAATGAAAAACTGTTTTTT. The full variable domain, its missing parts supplied by reference TRBV19 and TRBJ1-4, is DGGITQSPKYLFRKEGQNVTLSCEQNLNHDAMYWYRQDPGQGLRLIYYSQIVNDFQKGDIAEGYSVSREKKESFPLTVTSAQKNPTAFYLCASRSITGPTATNEKLFFGSGTQLSVL.

This clone was seen once. This chain connects TRBV6-1 to TRBJ1-2; D gene ambiguous. V was shortened by 1 base and J by 4 bases, with 7 bases between the two germline ends. Germline values: CDR1 MNHNS, CDR2 SASEGT. CDR3 size: 13 residues. CDR3 bases: TGTGCCAGCAGTGAAGTGGTGAGCTATGGCTACACCTTC. Its protein product is CASSEVVSYGYTF.